Listed here is a single TCR beta chain. Its antigen is not identified. This entry comes from a study of CD8+ T cells in alopecia areata. Study as a whole: Twice a day, 5 to 10 mg of oral tofacitinib was administered to treated patients. Broader study findings: Affected scalp, especially in alopecia totalis/universalis, had a higher clonality than normal scalp did.

The treatment: oral pan-JAK inhibitor, 5-10 mg twice daily. From germline, CDR1 is SGHRS and CDR2 YFSETQ. This CDR3 is 15 amino acids long. V was pared by 1 base and J by 3 bases, with 6 bases of the junction left unmatched. Following RNA extraction, reverse transcription yielded cDNA that acted as the sequencing template. The table came from immunoSEQ multiplex PCR; TCRdb's copy has only in-frame clones and leaves some out. The repertoire holds 210,000 or so clones, with 66% as singletons. The clonotype originates from a human donor with alopecia areata. The chain joins TRBV5-1 to TRBJ1-1, with 7 bases that match TRBD1. The material sequenced was CD4+ T cells sorted from blood, taken at approximately week 42, from a patient treated with tofacitinib. The CDR3 DNA follows: TGCGCCAGCAGCTTGACAGGGGACGGGGACACTGAAGCTTTCTTT. Amino acid sequence: CASSLTGDGDTEAFF.